This entry lists 28 T cell receptor beta chains sequenced from one sample in a study of persistence of HIV-infected CD4 T cells. Anti-CD3/anti-CD28 beads served as a nonspecific positive control stimulus. Responding CD4+ T cells were sorted by upregulation of both CD40 ligand and CD69. Their antigens remain unidentified. The libraries were made with immunoSEQ version 4 in survey mode. Some clones are missing from TCRdb's copy, which holds only in-frame ones; the method was immunoSEQ multiplex PCR. The table lists some 49,000 clones, approximately 90% of them singletons. The sample in question was CD4+ T cells sorted from PBMCs after roughly 19-hour stimulation, obtained from a patient who received antiretroviral therapy. The receptors were gathered from an adult woman with HIV who was CMV-seropositive.

V usage is TRBV11-3 and J usage is TRBJ2-5; TRBD1 matches 7 bases. CDR1 and CDR2 from the germline V gene are SGHNT and YENEEA. The CDR3 contains 15 residues. J was trimmed by 5 bases and V by 0 bases; bases with no gene match: 6. The CDR3 coding sequence is TGTGCCAGCAGCTTAGATAGGGGGCGCGGTGAGACCCAGTACTTC. This encodes CASSLDRGRGETQYF.

The CDR3 region has the DNA TGTGCCAGCAGCTTAATTGCAGGGGTGGGCTCTGAAGCTTTCTTT. Translating gives CASSLIAGVGSEAFF. The chain has TRBV7-2 and TRBJ1-1; D is perhaps TRBD1 (6 bases). V was trimmed by 2 bases and J by 6 bases, leaving 16 bases between them. The CDR3 totals 15 residues. Germline CDR1 is SGHTA and CDR2 is FQGNSA.

The gene calls are TRBV7-4 and TRBJ2-4; maybe TRBD2 (5 bases). There are 17 residues in the CDR3. Per germline, CDR1 SGHVT and CDR2 SQSDAQ. V lost 3 bases and J lost 3, with 18 bases in between. CDR3 region: CASSLGRTGLYKNIQYF. The CDR3 region has the DNA TGTGCCAGCAGCTTGGGCCGTACTGGACTCTACAAAAACATTCAGTACTTC.

The chain joins TRBV10-3 to TRBJ2-1; the match to TRBD2 covers 14 bases. V dropped 0 bases and J dropped 12; count of bases not matched to a gene: 7. The germline V gene encodes CDR1 ENHRY and CDR2 SYGVKD. The CDR3 length is 16 residues. The CDR3 DNA is TGTGCCATCAGTGAGTCGACTAGCGGGAGGGCCGAAAGGCAGTTCTTC. It codes for CAISESTSGRAERQFF.

The J gene is TRBJ2-3, the V gene TRBV5-1; 7 bases line up with TRBD2. The CDR3 sequence is 16 residues long. After removal of 5 bases from V and 3 bases from J, the junction contained 12 bases not matched to a gene. The germline V gene has CDR1 SGHRS and CDR2 YFSETQ. CDR3 in amino acids: CASSRSGRLATDTQYF. The DNA for the CDR3 is TGCGCCAGCAGTCGGTCGGGTCGACTAGCAACAGATACGCAGTATTTT.

A single count supports this clone. The chain has TRBV28 and TRBJ2-3; the D call may be TRBD1 or TRBD2 (6 bases each). Germline V CDR1 and CDR2: MDHEN, SYDVKM. Between the trimmed V and J ends, which lost 5 bases and 2 bases, there was a span of 14 bases. CDR3 length equals 15 residues. This CDR3 reads CASSGTGRLTDTQYF. The CDR3, as DNA: TGTGCCAGCAGTGGAACAGGGAGGCTCACAGATACGCAGTATTTT. Full variable domain (remainder filled in from reference TRBV28 and TRBJ2-3): DVKVTQSSRYLVKRTGEKVFLECVQDMDHENMFWYRQDPGLGLRLIYFSYDVKMKEKGDIPEGYSVSREKKERFSLILESASTNQTSMYLCASSGTGRLTDTQYFGPGTRLTVL.

The chain uses TRBV4-1 and TRBJ1-2; D may be TRBD1 (5 bases). This CDR3 comprises 15 residues. Germline CDR1 MGHRA, CDR2 YSYEKL. Trimming took 0 bases from V and 8 from J, leaving 16 bases between them. CDR3 sequence (DNA): TGCGCCAGCAGCCAAGATCAAGGGGAAGTGAGAGGCTACACCTTC. Translation: CASSQDQGEVRGYTF.

The rearrangement links TRBV7-2 to TRBJ2-6, with D perhaps TRBD2 (6 bases). The germline V gene has CDR1 SGHTA and CDR2 FQGNSA. Trimming stripped 3 bases from V and 4 bases from J, with 13 bases between. The CDR3 is 16 residues long. The CDR3 here is CASSFGGATGANVLTF. CDR3 nucleotide sequence: TGTGCCAGCAGCTTCGGAGGGGCGACCGGGGCCAACGTCCTGACTTTC.

V gene TRBV5-6 combines with J gene TRBJ2-3; D may be TRBD2 (5 bases). Deletions cut 7 bases from V and 2 bases from J, with 17 bases between. The CDR3 is made up of 15 amino acids. Germline CDR1 and CDR2: SGHDT and YYEEEE. This CDR3 reads CASVEKRSYTDTQYF. The DNA for the CDR3 is TGTGCCAGCGTGGAAAAGCGGTCTTACACAGATACGCAGTATTTT.

The rearrangement uses TRBV6-6 and TRBJ2-5; D is possibly TRBD1 or TRBD2 (5 bases each). Trimming left V 8 bases short and J 9 bases short, with 16 bases between. This CDR3 has 12 residues. In germline, CDR1 is MNHNY, CDR2 SVGAGI (reference sequence). The CDR3 here is CASSMKGSAQYF. The CDR3 region has the DNA TGTGCCAGCTCAATGAAGGGGAGCGCCCAGTACTTC.

V and J are TRBV2 and TRBJ2-5; maybe TRBD1 (6 bases). Trimming removed 8 bases from V and 0 bases from J, with 13 bases in between. Looked up from germline, CDR1 is SNHLY and CDR2 is FYNNEI. The CDR3 length is 14 residues. The CDR3 DNA reads as TGTGCCAGCCATGCTGACAGGTACCAAGAGACCCAGTACTTC. Translation gives CASHADRYQETQYF.

The chain recombines TRBV18 with TRBJ2-7; D is possibly TRBD1 (6 bases). Germline CDR1 KGHSH, CDR2 LQKENI. Trimming stripped 6 bases from V and 4 bases from J, with 13 bases between. This CDR3 contains 13 residues. In DNA, the CDR3 is TGTGCCAGCTCCGTCCCAGGGGAATACGAGCAGTACTTC. It codes for CASSVPGEYEQYF.

This clone was observed a few times. This chain uses TRBV27 with TRBJ2-7; D is undetermined. The germline V gene encodes CDR1 MNHEY and CDR2 SMNVEV (reference sequence). This CDR3 has 13 amino acids. Between the trimmed V and J ends, which lost 2 bases and 4 bases, there was a span of 9 bases. CDR3 in DNA: TGTGCCAGCAGTTTAGGGATTGATTACGAGCAGTACTTC. Protein: CASSLGIDYEQYF.

Only one count was recorded for this clone. V is TRBV7-8 and J is TRBJ1-5; TRBD1 aligns across 7 bases. Germline assignment: CDR1 SGHVS and CDR2 FQNEAQ. The CDR3 spans 16 residues. The ends lost 1 base at V and 5 bases at J; junction bases unmatched: 8. The CDR3 region has the DNA TGTGCCAGCAGCTTAGAGGACAGGTTTTTCGATCAGCCCCAGCATTTT. Amino acids: CASSLEDRFFDQPQHF.

This chain joins TRBV7-2 and TRBJ2-5; no firm D call. Per the germline V gene, CDR1 is SGHTA and CDR2 is FQGNSA. The CDR3 is 15 amino acids. V was shortened by 0 bases and J by 2 bases, with 10 bases between the two germline ends. CDR3 nucleotide sequence: TGTGCCAGCAGCTTAGCGGTCGGGCCGCAAGAGACCCAGTACTTC. This translates into CASSLAVGPQETQYF.

The chain uses TRBV9 and TRBJ1-4, with 11 bases aligning to TRBD1. V trimming: 4 bases; J trimming: 5 bases; junction bases outside the gene matches: 1. CDR3 length: 14 residues. Germline V gene lookup returns CDR1 SGDLS and CDR2 YYNGEE. The CDR3 DNA sequence: TGTGCCAGCAGCCGGGACAGGGGGAATGAAAAACTGTTTTTT. It codes for CASSRDRGNEKLFF. The full variable domain, in which reference TRBV9 and TRBJ1-4 provide the parts outside the CDR3, is DSGVTQTPKHLITATGQRVTLRCSPRSGDLSVYWYQQSLDQGLQFLIQYYNGEERAKGNILERFSAQQFPDLHSELNLSSLELGDSALYFCASSRDRGNEKLFFGSGTQLSVL.

This chain connects TRBV7-3 to TRBJ2-2, with 8 bases identical to TRBD1. After removal of 5 bases from V and 2 bases from J, the junction contained 13 bases not matched to a gene. CDR1 and CDR2 (germline): SGHTA, FQGTGA. The CDR3 has 18 amino acids. CDR3 coding DNA: TGTGCCAGCAGCCCAAGACGGACAGGGAACCCAAACACCGGGGAGCTGTTTTTT. Translating gives CASSPRRTGNPNTGELFF.

The rearrangement joins TRBV29-1 to TRBJ1-1; D uncertain. V lost 6 bases to trimming and J lost 1 base, with 6 bases between them. The CDR3 totals 11 residues. Germline values: CDR1 SQVTM, CDR2 ANQGSEA. In DNA form, the CDR3 reads TGCAGCGTGGAGGGGAACACTGAAGCTTTCTTT. This translates into CSVEGNTEAFF.

V and J are TRBV5-1 and TRBJ2-1, with TRBD2 as a possible D gene (6 bases). The V end lost 5 bases, the J end lost 4 bases, and 10 bases lay between the germline ends. Germline V gene data show CDR1 as SGHRS and CDR2 as YFSETQ. The CDR3 covers 13 residues. In DNA, the CDR3 is TGCGCCAGCAGTTTCCGGGGGTACAATGAGCAGTTCTTC. It is translated as CASSFRGYNEQFF.

The V and J genes are TRBV5-1 and TRBJ1-2, with TRBD1 as a possible D gene (5 bases). Trimming pared 4 bases from V and 3 bases from J, leaving 10 bases between. The CDR3 contains 13 residues. Germline CDR1 SGHRS, CDR2 YFSETQ. The CDR3 here is CASSPRDDYGYTF. CDR3 in DNA: TGCGCCAGCAGCCCCAGGGATGACTATGGCTACACCTTC.

The chain carries TRBV9 and TRBJ1-5; TRBD1 agrees at 7 bases. V was pared by 4 bases and J by 9 bases, with 10 bases of the junction left unmatched. Germline V gene lookup returns CDR1 SGDLS and CDR2 YYNGEE. The CDR3 totals 14 residues. CDR3 residues: CASSPGQVSGPQHF. The CDR3 DNA reads TGTGCCAGCAGCCCTGGACAGGTCTCTGGGCCCCAGCATTTT.

This chain joins TRBV7-6 and TRBJ2-5, with a weak D call TRBD2 (6 bases). The germline CDR1 and CDR2 sequences are SGHVS and FNYEAQ. The ends were cut back, 0 bases at V and 1 base at J, with 15 bases in the middle. CDR3 size: 17 residues. This CDR3 is CASSLAPSYGGQETQYF. CDR3 nucleotides: TGTGCCAGCAGCTTAGCTCCGAGCTACGGGGGCCAAGAGACCCAGTACTTC.

The DNA for the CDR3 is TGTGCCAGCAGTTTACGCTGGTCCTGGGGGACCCAGTACTTC. Its translation is CASSLRWSWGTQYF. The J gene is TRBJ2-5, the V gene TRBV28; no clear D gene. CDR1 is MDHEN, CDR2 SYDVKM, per germline. The germline V and J ends were trimmed by 2 bases and 7 bases, with 14 bases remaining between them. The CDR3 totals 14 residues.

The genes are TRBV25-1 and TRBJ2-1, with D uncertain. The length of the CDR3 is 16 residues. The ends were cut back, 2 bases at V and 7 bases at J, with 18 bases in the middle. Germline CDR1 is MGHDK and CDR2 is SYGVNS. The CDR3 spells CASSETYHARANEQFF. In nucleotides, the CDR3 is TGTGCCAGCAGTGAAACTTATCACGCTCGGGCGAATGAGCAGTTCTTC.

V and J are TRBV27 and TRBJ2-3; 9 bases fit TRBD2. CDR3 length: 16 residues. Germline V gene sequence: CDR1 MNHEY, CDR2 SMNVEV (reference sequence). Trimming removed 2 bases from V and 6 bases from J; junction bases left unmatched: 9. The CDR3 DNA reads TGTGCCAGCAGTTTAGCGCTAATAGCGGGAGAGGATACGCAGTATTTT. It yields the protein CASSLALIAGEDTQYF.

This chain links TRBV11-3 with TRBJ1-1, with a weak D call TRBD1 (5 bases). V lost 7 bases, J lost 3 bases, and 15 bases lay in between. CDR3 length equals 14 residues. The germline V gene encodes CDR1 SGHNT and CDR2 YENEEA. CDR3 DNA: TGTGCCAGCACCCCGACGAGGGGCGACACTGAAGCTTTCTTT. Protein product: CASTPTRGDTEAFF.

The chain employs TRBV5-4 and TRBJ2-7; 7 nucleotides agree with TRBD1. The germline V gene encodes CDR1 SGHNT and CDR2 YYREEE (reference sequence). There are 12 residues in the CDR3. V lost 3 bases, J lost 6 bases, and 3 bases stayed unmatched. CDR3 loop: CASSSNRGEQYF. The CDR3 DNA reads as TGTGCCAGCAGCTCAAACAGGGGCGAGCAGTACTTC.

The chain couples TRBV10-2 to TRBJ1-4, with D uncertain. CDR3 length: 14 residues. V was trimmed by 5 bases and J by 7 bases, leaving 14 bases between them. Per germline, CDR1 WSHSY and CDR2 SAAADI. The CDR3 DNA sequence: TGCGCCAGCAGTCCCGGAAGTGGTGGTGAAAAACTGTTTTTT. As protein: CASSPGSGGEKLFF.